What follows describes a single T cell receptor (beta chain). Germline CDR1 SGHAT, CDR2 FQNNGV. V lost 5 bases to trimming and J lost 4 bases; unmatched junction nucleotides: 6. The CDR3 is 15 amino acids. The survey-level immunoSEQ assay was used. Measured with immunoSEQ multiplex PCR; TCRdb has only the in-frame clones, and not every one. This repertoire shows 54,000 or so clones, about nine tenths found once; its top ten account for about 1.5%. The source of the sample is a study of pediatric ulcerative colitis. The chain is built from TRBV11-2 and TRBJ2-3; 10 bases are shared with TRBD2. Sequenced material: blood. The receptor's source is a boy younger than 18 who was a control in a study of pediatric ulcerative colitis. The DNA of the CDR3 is TGTGCCAGCAGCCCAAAGCGGGGGGGCCCAGATACGCAGTATTTT. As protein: CASSPKRGGPDTQYF.